This T cell receptor (beta chain) was captured by sequencing in a study of cytomegalovirus exposure and HLA in healthy donors. The primer mix had 60 Vbeta and 13 Jbeta primers. Profiled with immunoSEQ multiplex PCR; TCRdb holds only in-frame clones, not every one. The data show about 130,000 clones, with 75% seen just once and about 6.4% held by the top ten. The V end was cut by 1 base, the J end by 7 bases, with 16 bases between. The CDR3 has 15 residues. Germline V gene data show CDR1 as MNHNS and CDR2 as SASEGT. This clone was detected only once. The chain is built from TRBV6-1 and TRBJ1-1; weak D call: TRBD1 (5 bases). This clonotype originated in a man aged 25-45 years in good health and CMV-seronegative. The sequenced sample was PBMCs. The CDR3 loop reads CASSEVSGGKGEAFF. CDR3 nucleotides: TGTGCCAGCAGTGAAGTTTCCGGGGGTAAAGGTGAAGCTTTCTTT.